One T cell receptor beta chain is described in this entry. What this receptor recognizes is not known. An end of the junction differs from the germline gene, which may be a read error. The data derive from a study of blood T cells in healthy people across ages (dated by TCRdb to the mid-2010s). For the wider study: In model experiments, roughly one uniquely barcoded TCR beta cDNA molecule per two T cells was captured by template switching. To track age-related changes in TCR beta repertoire diversity, the study relied on deep sequencing normalized with unique cDNA molecular identifiers. The donors were divided into four age groups: young (average around 17 years), middle-aged (approximately 42), aged (under 70) and long-lived (around 87). Donors of different ages were randomly distributed across sequencing lanes to avoid experimental bias. The study analyzed two additional independent replicas of 1 million unique cDNA reads from the same blood draw for two donors, one aged 18 to 29 and one aged 80 or older. Results and caveats for the whole study, not just this receptor: Because donor CMV infection status was unknown, age-related changes in expanded clonotypes were potentially confounded. Observed TCR beta diversity per million T cells fell roughly linearly with age, and a significant reduction was already apparent by age around 44. Total diversity estimates from one million sequenced T cells were considered lower bounds and underestimates. The long-lived group showed more naive CD4+ T cells, fewer expanded clones and increased TCR diversity than the aged group, suggesting age selection. Observed TCR beta diversity correlated strongly with the percentage of naive T cells measured by flow cytometry. Bulk unsorted PBMC profiling prevented conclusive comparison of naive and antigen-experienced compartments.

Donors were roughly 40 systemically healthy Caucasian individuals from Russia aged roughly 6 to 100 years. Around 10 milliliters of peripheral blood were collected from each donor into EDTA-treated Vacutainer tubes. PBMCs were isolated by Ficoll-Paque density-gradient centrifugation, with at least 6 million obtained per sample. Trizol reagent was used to extract total RNA from the PBMCs, yielding at least 5.5 micrograms per sample. For every donor, flow cytometry on a PBMC aliquot measured the percentage of naive CD45RAhigh/CD27high T cells. The CDR3 has 15 amino acids, counting the end cysteine and phenylalanine. CDR3 DNA only is kept here, 45 bases in frame from base 1. Reading the germline V gene gives CDR1 SGHRS and CDR2 YFSETQ. Library preparation employed 5' RACE. The instrument given in TCRdb is Illumina HiSeq 2500. A second PCR of about 6 to 12 cycles was run with a J-beta primer mix and a sample-barcoded 5' primer. A template-switch 5' adaptor carrying 12 random nucleotides introduced a unique molecular identifier onto each TCR beta cDNA molecule. Each sample yielded at least 2.5 million CDR3-containing paired-end reads. The Mint cDNA synthesis kit, primed by a TRBC-specific oligonucleotide, was used to synthesize first-strand cDNA from all RNA. After uracil-DNA glycosylase treatment, a first 18-cycle PCR used universal primers M1SS and BC2_uni_R on all cDNA. Per the original workflow: Normalization of each sample was performed by random selection of 1 million high-quality reads, each carrying a distinct molecular identifier. Reads with shared molecular identifiers were discarded instead of being binned into consensus sequences. CDR3 identification, clonotype clustering and error correction used MiTCR with a Q25 quality threshold and the strictest error-elimination algorithm. Lower-bound total TCR beta diversity was estimated with a nonparametric unseen species model using Euler transformation. TCRdb passed the public sequencing reads through fastp at Q25 and MiXCR, retaining productive beta sequences. Each entry is one CDR3 protein sequence, shown with its most common DNA and genes. The V and J calls come from TCRdb's annotation, not from the publication. Present in this sample are under 2,000,000 distinct CDR3 sequences, approximately 50% of which were seen just once. The ten largest clonotypes hold 2.1% of the sample.

The sample comprised blood. The origin of this receptor is a woman between 40 and 55 years old in good health. The rearrangement combines TRBV5-1 with TRBJ2-3; the D gene is not confidently resolved. The DNA sequence reads TGCGCCAGCAGCTTGGTGGGTCTTAGCACAGATGCGCAGTATTTT. It translates as CASSLVGLSTDAQYF.